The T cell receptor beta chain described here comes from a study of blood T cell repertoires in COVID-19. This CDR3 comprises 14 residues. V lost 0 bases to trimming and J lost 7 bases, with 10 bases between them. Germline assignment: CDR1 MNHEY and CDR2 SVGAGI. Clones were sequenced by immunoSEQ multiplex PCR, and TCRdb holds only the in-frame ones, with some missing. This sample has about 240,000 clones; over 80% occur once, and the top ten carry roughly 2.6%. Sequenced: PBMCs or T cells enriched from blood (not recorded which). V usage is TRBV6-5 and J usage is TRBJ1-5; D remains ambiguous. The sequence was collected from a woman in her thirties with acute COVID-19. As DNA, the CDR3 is TGTGCCAGCAGTTACTCGTCGGGAAACCAGCCCCAGCATTTT. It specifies CASSYSSGNQPQHF.